This TCR beta chain was retrieved from a study of blood T cell repertoires in COVID-19. The data were produced by immunoSEQ multiplex PCR, yet TCRdb's version contains in-frame clones alone and is incomplete. The data contain over 400,000 clones, approximately 91% of them singletons. This CDR3 has 13 amino acids. Germline assignment: CDR1 SGHDT and CDR2 YYEEEE. Trimming removed 3 bases at V and 8 bases at J, with 12 bases between. Study members were between about 18 and 95 years old and lived in fewer than 30 US regions. Participant-given clinical history determined each cohort assignment. The sample taken for sequencing was PBMCs or T cells enriched from blood (not recorded which). The source is a woman aged 60-75 years who had recovered from COVID-19. The J gene is TRBJ2-1, the V gene TRBV5-6; the D is unclear. CDR3 in amino acids: CASSYRGWDEQFF. The CDR3 bases are TGTGCCAGCAGCTACCGAGGTTGGGATGAGCAGTTCTTC.